This T cell receptor (beta chain) is drawn from a study of identical twins. Carrying unique molecular identifiers, the cDNA also gained a universal primer site through template switching. TCRdb ran MiXCR on the 5' RACE reads and lists one entry per CDR3 protein. Counted here are hundreds of thousands of distinct CDR3 sequences, 7.5% occurring once; the ten biggest clones make up around 1.8%. In its sample, this clonotype was seen many times. The CDR3 runs to 12 residues. Trimming cost V 6 bases and J 6 bases, with 15 bases left between them. The V gene's germline CDR1 is SQVTM and CDR2 ANQGSEA. Each donor (without exception) was a healthy Caucasian. These same records also appear under a second study, on yellow fever vaccine responses in identical twins.

Sequences were obtained from memory (CD45RO+) T cells sorted from blood. V usage is TRBV29-1 and J usage is TRBJ2-7; perhaps TRBD2 as D (6 bases). The receptor was isolated from a woman between 18 and 30 years old in good health. The CDR3 protein is CSVNRPGGEQYF. CDR3 sequence (DNA): TGCAGCGTCAACCGACCCGGGGGCGAGCAGTACTTC.